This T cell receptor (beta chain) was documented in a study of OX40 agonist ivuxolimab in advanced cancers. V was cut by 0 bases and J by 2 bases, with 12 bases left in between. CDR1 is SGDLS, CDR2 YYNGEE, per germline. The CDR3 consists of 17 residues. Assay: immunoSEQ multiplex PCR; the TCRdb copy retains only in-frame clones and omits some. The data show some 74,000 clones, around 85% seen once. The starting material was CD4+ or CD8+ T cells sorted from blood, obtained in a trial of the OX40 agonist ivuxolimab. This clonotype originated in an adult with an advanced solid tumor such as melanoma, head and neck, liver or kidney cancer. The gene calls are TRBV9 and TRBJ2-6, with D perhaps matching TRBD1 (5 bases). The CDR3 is CASSVGTTITGANVLTF. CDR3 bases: TGTGCCAGCAGCGTAGGGACAACCATTACTGGGGCCAACGTCCTGACTTTC. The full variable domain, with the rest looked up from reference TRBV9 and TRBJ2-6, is DSGVTQTPKHLITATGQRVTLRCSPRSGDLSVYWYQQSLDQGLQFLIQYYNGEERAKGNILERFSAQQFPDLHSELNLSSLELGDSALYFCASSVGTTITGANVLTFGAGSRLTVL.